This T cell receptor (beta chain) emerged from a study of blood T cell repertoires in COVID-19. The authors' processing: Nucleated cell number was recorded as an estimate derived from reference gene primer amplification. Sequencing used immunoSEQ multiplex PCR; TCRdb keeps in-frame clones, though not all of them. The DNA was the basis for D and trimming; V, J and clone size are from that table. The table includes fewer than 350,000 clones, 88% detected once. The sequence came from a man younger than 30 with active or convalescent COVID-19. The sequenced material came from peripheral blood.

For the CDR3, the DNA is TGTGCCAGCAGCTTAGCGACAGTTCTCTATGGCTACACCTTC. This encodes CASSLATVLYGYTF. The chain links TRBV7-9 to TRBJ1-2, with TRBD1 as a possible D gene (5 bases). Germline V lookup: CDR1 SEHNR, CDR2 FQNEAQ (reference sequence). The CDR3 consists of 14 residues. V was pared by 0 bases and J by 4 bases, with 9 bases between.